A selection of T cell receptor beta chains follows, all from one sample in a study of shared clonotypes between healthy human individuals. Sequencing used immunoSEQ multiplex PCR; TCRdb keeps in-frame clones, though not all of them. The sample lists about 590,000 clones; over 95% were seen once. Input material: naive CD8+ T cells sorted from blood. All receptors derive from a young woman in good health. The CDR3 runs from the conserved cysteine through the conserved F or W. Each record gives: CDR3 DNA, CDR3 protein, V gene, clone size, J gene, D gene. The D gene is left open where the match is weak. Not all rows give a size; the values are once, few, many and, for expanded clones, a class.

TGTGCCAGCAGCTTAGTTGTCAACAGGGGGGCCCTCAACGAGCAGTACTTC	CASSLVVNRGALNEQYF	TRBV13	-	TRBJ2-7	TRBD1
TGTGCCAGCAGTTACTCCCAGGCGATAAATGAGCAGTTCTTC	CASSYSQAINEQFF	TRBV6-5	once	TRBJ2-1	-
TGTGCCAGCAGTTTCCTGGTGGGAGAGACCCAGTACTTC	CASSFLVGETQYF	TRBV28	-	TRBJ2-5	-
TGTGCCATCAGTGAGAGTGGACAGGGGGCAAACGAGCAGTACTTC	CAISESGQGANEQYF	TRBV10-3	-	TRBJ2-7	TRBD1
TGTGCCAGCCTAGCGGGCTATAGCACAGATACGCAGTATTTT	CASLAGYSTDTQYF	TRBV28	-	TRBJ2-3	TRBD2
TGTGCCAGCAGGAATGACAGACAGGGGATTGGCTACACCTTC	CASRNDRQGIGYTF	TRBV27	-	TRBJ1-2	TRBD1
TGTGCCAGCAGCTTAGATTGGGGCTCCTACAATGAGCAGTTCTTC	CASSLDWGSYNEQFF	TRBV7-9	-	TRBJ2-1	-
TGTGCCACCAGCAGACGTGGAGGGACTGAAGCTTTCTTT	CATSRRGGTEAFF	TRBV15	-	TRBJ1-1	-
TGTGCCAGCAGCTGGGGGGCCACCGGGGAGCTGTTTTTT	CASSWGATGELFF	TRBV5-6	-	TRBJ2-2	-
TGTGCCAGTAGTTGGAATCCCTCCTCTGGAAACACCATATATTTT	CASSWNPSSGNTIYF	TRBV19	-	TRBJ1-3	-
TGTGCCAGCAGTGATCGGTCCCGGGACATCTATGGCTACACCTTC	CASSDRSRDIYGYTF	TRBV2	-	TRBJ1-2	-
TGTGCCAGCAGTGATCCATTTCAGGGGAACACCGGGGAGCTGTTTTTT	CASSDPFQGNTGELFF	TRBV25-1	-	TRBJ2-2	-
TGTGCCAGCAGTTTATTGATGAACACTGAAGCTTTCTTT	CASSLLMNTEAFF	TRBV28	-	TRBJ1-1	-
TGTGCCAGCAGTCTCCTAGCGGGAGCCCTGTACTTC	CASSLLAGALYF	TRBV27	-	TRBJ2-7	TRBD2
TGTGCCAGCAGTGTCCGGGACAACGACTACGAGCAGTACTTC	CASSVRDNDYEQYF	TRBV7-9	-	TRBJ2-7	-
TGTGCCAGCAGTTCATTGACAGATCCCTTATACAATGAGCAGTTCTTC	CASSSLTDPLYNEQFF	TRBV28	-	TRBJ2-1	-
TGTGCCAGCAGTTACACCACAGGGCACACTGAAGCTTTCTTT	CASSYTTGHTEAFF	TRBV6-6	-	TRBJ1-1	-
TGTGCCAGCAGTCCCTCGTGGGGGGAGGACTTTTACGAGCAGTACTTC	CASSPSWGEDFYEQYF	TRBV27	-	TRBJ2-7	-
TGTGCCAGTAGTATTGTGGAGGGGACCGGGGAGCTGTTTTTT	CASSIVEGTGELFF	TRBV19	-	TRBJ2-2	-
TGTGCCTGGAGCCCCGGGACAGGGGCGGAAAAACTGTTTTTT	CAWSPGTGAEKLFF	TRBV30	few	TRBJ1-4	TRBD1
TGTGCCAGCAGTTTATGGGAGGGGAATGAGCAGTTCTTC	CASSLWEGNEQFF	TRBV28	-	TRBJ2-1	-
TGTGCCAGCAGCGCATCCGGGACAGACTTTTACAATGAGCAGTTCTTC	CASSASGTDFYNEQFF	TRBV7-2	-	TRBJ2-1	TRBD1
TGTGCCAGCAGGGCGGGAGGCACCTACGAGCAGTACTTC	CASRAGGTYEQYF	TRBV28	-	TRBJ2-7	TRBD2
TGTGCCAGCAGCCCCCCAGGGGGCTACGAGCAGTACTTC	CASSPPGGYEQYF	TRBV5-6	-	TRBJ2-7	TRBD1
TGTGCCAGCCTGACAGGGATCAATGAGCAGTTCTTC	CASLTGINEQFF	TRBV7-8	-	TRBJ2-1	TRBD1
TGTGCCAGCAGCTTGGGGATGGAGGGGCCCTACGAGCAGTACTTC	CASSLGMEGPYEQYF	TRBV5-4	-	TRBJ2-7	-
TGTGCCAGCAGTACGCGGGAGTTCGCAGATACGCAGTATTTT	CASSTREFADTQYF	TRBV6-5	-	TRBJ2-3	TRBD2
TGTGCCAGCAGACAATCCTCTTACGAGCAGTACTTC	CASRQSSYEQYF	TRBV5-8	-	TRBJ2-7	-
TGCGCCAGCTCCGGCGGGGACCTTCCATCTCCCTACAATGAGCAGTTCTTC	CASSGGDLPSPYNEQFF	TRBV5-1	-	TRBJ2-1	-
TGTGCCAGTAATCCCGGGCCGTCATATCAGCCCCAGCATTTT	CASNPGPSYQPQHF	TRBV19	once	TRBJ1-5	-
TGTGCCAGCAGCCCTACCCCGGGGAGGGGGGGGACAGATACGCAGTATTTT	CASSPTPGRGGTDTQYF	TRBV7-9	-	TRBJ2-3	-
TGTGCCAGTCAACCTAGCCCTCTAAACACTGAAGCTTTCTTT	CASQPSPLNTEAFF	TRBV19	-	TRBJ1-1	-
TGTGCCAGCAGTTATGAGGGGGAATATGCCTACGAGCAGTACTTC	CASSYEGEYAYEQYF	TRBV28	-	TRBJ2-7	-
TGTGCCAGTAGTATCCGGACAGAAACGCGATACTACGAGCAGTACTTC	CASSIRTETRYYEQYF	TRBV19	-	TRBJ2-7	-
TGCGCCAGCAGTCAATCTTTCGGGGATGGTGAGACCCAGTACTTC	CASSQSFGDGETQYF	TRBV23-1	-	TRBJ2-5	-
TGTGCCAGCAGCCCTGGTTCGACAGTTACCTACGAGCAGTACTTC	CASSPGSTVTYEQYF	TRBV5-8	-	TRBJ2-7	-
TGTGCCATCAGCGAGGTTTGGGCAGAGACCCAGTACTTC	CAISEVWAETQYF	TRBV10-3	-	TRBJ2-5	-
TGTGCCAGCAGACCTGACCCCCGGGACGAGCAGTACTTC	CASRPDPRDEQYF	TRBV28	-	TRBJ2-7	-
TGTGCCAGCAGCTTAGAGGTTAATAGCGGCACAGATACGCAGTATTTT	CASSLEVNSGTDTQYF	TRBV7-6	-	TRBJ2-3	-
TGCAGCGTTGAAACTAGCGGGAGGGCCTACAATGAGCAGTTCTTC	CSVETSGRAYNEQFF	TRBV29-1	-	TRBJ2-1	TRBD2
TGTGCCAGCAGTTACTCGATACGGAATCAAGAGACCCAGTACTTC	CASSYSIRNQETQYF	TRBV6-5	-	TRBJ2-5	-
TGCGCCAGCAGTGAATCAGAGCTCACCGGGGAGCTGTTTTTT	CASSESELTGELFF	TRBV25-1	-	TRBJ2-2	-
TGTGCCAGCAGTCTCTGGCCAGGAGGTAGAGAGACCCAGTACTTC	CASSLWPGGRETQYF	TRBV27	-	TRBJ2-5	-
TGTGCCAGCAGCTTAGAGGGGCTTTACCAGTACTTC	CASSLEGLYQYF	TRBV11-2	-	TRBJ2-5	-
TGTGCCAGCAGTTTAGAGAACTCGAACACTGAAGCTTTCTTT	CASSLENSNTEAFF	TRBV27	-	TRBJ1-1	-
TGTGCCAGCAGCCTATGGGGGGGACAGAATACGCAGTATTTT	CASSLWGGQNTQYF	TRBV5-4	-	TRBJ2-3	-
TGTGCCAGCAGCGTAGTACCTAGCGGGAGGGCCTTCAATGAGCAGTTCTTC	CASSVVPSGRAFNEQFF	TRBV9	-	TRBJ2-1	TRBD2
TGTGCCAGCAGCCAAGCCCTAGCGGGAGCCGGTGAGCAGTTCTTC	CASSQALAGAGEQFF	TRBV14	-	TRBJ2-1	TRBD2
TGTGCCAGCAGCCCCGGACTAGCGGGTCACAATGAGCAGTTCTTC	CASSPGLAGHNEQFF	TRBV13	-	TRBJ2-1	TRBD2
TGTGCCAGCAGCCGGGGGGGGGATACGCAGTATTTT	CASSRGGDTQYF	TRBV28	-	TRBJ2-3	TRBD2
TGTGCCAGCAGCCATAGCTGGGGCTCCTACGAGCAGTACTTC	CASSHSWGSYEQYF	TRBV14	once	TRBJ2-7	-
TGTGCCAGCAGCGCGGGGGACAGGGAGAACTATGGCTACACCTTC	CASSAGDRENYGYTF	TRBV9	-	TRBJ1-2	TRBD1
TGCAGCGTTGATACCGGGACTAGCAGGCACGAGCAGTACTTC	CSVDTGTSRHEQYF	TRBV29-1	-	TRBJ2-7	TRBD2